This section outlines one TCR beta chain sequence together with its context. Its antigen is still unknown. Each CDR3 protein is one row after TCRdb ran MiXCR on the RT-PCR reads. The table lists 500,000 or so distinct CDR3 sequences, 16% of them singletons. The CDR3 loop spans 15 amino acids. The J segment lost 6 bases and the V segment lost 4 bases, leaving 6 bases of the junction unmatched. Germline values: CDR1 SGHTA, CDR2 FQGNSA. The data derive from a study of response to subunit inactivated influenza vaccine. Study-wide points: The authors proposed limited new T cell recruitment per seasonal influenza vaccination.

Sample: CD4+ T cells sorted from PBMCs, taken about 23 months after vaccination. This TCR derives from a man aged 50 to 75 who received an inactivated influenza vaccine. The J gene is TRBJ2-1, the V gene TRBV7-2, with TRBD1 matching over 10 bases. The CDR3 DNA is TGTGCCAGCAGCTCCCCGACAGGGGGCTTCAATGAGCAGTTCTTC. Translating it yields CASSSPTGGFNEQFF.